This T cell receptor beta chain was found in a study of T cell responses to AZD1222 COVID-19 vaccine (dated by TCRdb to the early 2020s). Concerning the study at large: AZD1222 recipients given second doses at about 4 weeks or at about 12 weeks were pooled, since spike-specific TCR depth and breadth were not found to differ between the two schedules. A total of 233 trial participants underwent TCR sequencing, of whom some 210 received two doses of AZD1222 and about 25 received two doses of the MenACWY control vaccine. Enrollment into the trials was organized by age into subgroups of 18-55, 56-69 and 70-plus years, and those subgroups contained approximately 150, 30 and 60 TCR-sequenced participants, respectively. Beyond this particular receptor, the publication reports: In the small 56-69-year group, the increase in depth fell short of significance, most likely because of low power. Participants were mostly white British and included more females than males, and it was suggested by the authors that clonal diversity may have been underestimated. The whole spike protein was spanned by vaccine-associated CD4 TCRs, and dominant responses were seen in regions 160-218 and 743-854. After two AZD1222 doses, spike-specific TCR breadth and depth were significantly higher than at day 0 and than in MenACWY recipients. Because no samples from the day 14 peak response were available, repertoires could be characterized only after the peak T cell response. Nearly half of unique spike-specific TCRs reportedly recognized epitopes outside regions mutated in the B.1.351 and B.1.1.7 variants. Conclusions about previously exposed vaccinees are limited, since just 5 or 6 AZD1222 recipients were seropositive for SARS-CoV-2 at baseline.

This specimen's time point label, interpreted: baseline before first vaccination. Vaccinee samples came from UK trials COV001 and COV002, including a single-blind randomized controlled phase 2/3 trial of AZD1222 (ChAdOx1 nCoV-19) in healthy adults. For TCRbeta chain sequencing, PBMC samples were collected from trial participants at day 0 and at day 28 after the second dose. The CDR3 regions of human TCRbeta chains were subjected to immunosequencing. As for how the authors treated the data: TCRs in the repertoires were matched against a reference library of SARS-CoV-2-specific TCRs that had been generated with the MIRA antigen-specificity platform. Breadth was defined as the fraction of unique TCRs that were SARS-CoV-2-associated. Depth was defined as the fraction of total T cells that were SARS-CoV-2-associated. Using the MIRA data, every spike-specific TCR was mapped to the spike region that the TCR reacted to and assigned to either a CD4 or a CD8 class. Log10-transformed breadth and depth values were compared by one-way ANOVA with Sidak's multiple comparisons tests. TCRdb's version of the immuneACCESS table is confined to in-frame rearrangements and falls short of the full clone set. An unresolved V gene accounts for under half of the shortfall where checked; the remainder is of unknown origin. V, J and clone size derive from that table, while D and trimming were established from the DNA sequence. The sample profile shows 140,000 to 150,000 clones; about 92% of them were found once. The biggest ten clones account for 7.5% to 9.5% of the sample.

The germline V gene (reference sequence) supplies CDR1 MNHEY and CDR2 SMNVEV. V is cut back by 2 bases and J by 4 bases, with 4 bases in the junction unmatched. Inclusive of the bounding cysteine and phenylalanine, the CDR3 is 14 residues long. The kept DNA is CDR3 alone, 42 bases in frame from the first base. In the case of this clone: Its antigen remains undetermined. Per-base quality was not reported, and no clone a single base away is much larger than it.

Material: peripheral blood, obtained on day 0 of AZD1222 vaccination. The chain links TRBV27 with TRBJ1-2, with 7 central nucleotides matching TRBD1. This receptor was identified in an adult in good health. The encoded CDR3 is CASSLIGTAYGYTF. The nucleotide sequence reads as follows: TGTGCCAGCAGTTTAATAGGGACAGCCTATGGCTACACCTTC.